These 5 T cell receptor beta chains were sequenced from one sample in a study of human T cells and chemical hapten exposure. TCRdb independently ran MiXCR on the 5' RACE reads; one entry per CDR3 protein. The profile covers approximately 81,000 distinct CDR3 sequences, with roughly 8.4% appearing a single time and 2% to 2.5% taken by the ten largest. Before extraction, the whole blood was not fractionated, and total RNA was taken from it. All receptors come from a male donor in good health.

Only a few counts were recorded for this clonotype. This chain uses TRBV3-1 with TRBJ2-1, with D unresolved. CDR1 is LGHDT and CDR2 is YNNKEL in the germline V gene (reference sequence). The CDR3 runs to 12 residues. Trimming left V 5 bases short and J 7 bases short, with 9 bases between. CDR3 sequence reads: CASSFVNNEQFF. The CDR3 DNA follows: TGTGCCAGCAGCTTCGTCAATAATGAGCAGTTCTTC.

This clonotype has a count of ten or more. This chain links TRBV6-2 or TRBV6-3 with TRBJ2-7; 8 bases fit TRBD2. The CDR3 extends over 14 amino acids. V lost 7 bases and J lost 5; bases outside the gene matches: 10. CDR1 is MNHEY, CDR2 SVGEGT, per germline. The CDR3 region is CASTRQRGFDEQYF. The CDR3 DNA reads as TGTGCCAGCACCAGACAGCGGGGGTTTGACGAGCAGTACTTC.

This clonotype was recorded at least ten times. This chain connects TRBV20-1 to TRBJ1-5; D is undetermined. CDR1 and CDR2 (germline): DFQATT, SNEGSKA (reference sequence). The CDR3 length is 14 residues. V was shortened by 3 bases and J by 0 bases, with 9 bases between the two germline ends. The CDR3 reads CSASSQHSNQPQHF. The CDR3 region has the DNA TGCAGTGCTAGTTCCCAACATAGCAATCAGCCCCAGCATTTT.

V gene TRBV7-6 combines with J gene TRBJ2-1, with 15 nucleotides matching TRBD2. The CDR3 is 17 residues long. The germline V gene encodes CDR1 SGHVS and CDR2 FNYEAQ. J gave up 9 bases and V 1 base, and 7 bases lay outside the gene matches. CDR3 sequence (DNA): TGTGCCAGCAGCTTAGGACGGACTAGCGGGGGGGGGGGTGAGCAGTTCTTC. Amino acid sequence: CASSLGRTSGGGGEQFF.

This clonotype was found many times. The chain couples TRBV24-1 to TRBJ2-2; 8 bases are a match to TRBD1. Germline V CDR1 and CDR2: KGHDR, SFDVKD. The CDR3 sequence is 15 residues long. With 4 bases clipped from V and 6 bases from J, the junction kept 6 bases outside the gene matches. The CDR3 spells CATSDPKDRAGELFF. The CDR3 nucleotides read TGTGCCACCAGTGACCCCAAGGACAGGGCCGGGGAGCTGTTTTTT.